A single T cell receptor (beta chain) is shown here with its context. Its specificity is not known. The source of the sample is a study of blood T cells in healthy people across ages. Study-wide results and limits: Leaving the PBMCs unsorted stopped any conclusive comparison of naive versus antigen-experienced cells.

Each donor supplied approximately 10 milliliters of peripheral blood. Each sample had at least 6 million PBMCs isolated. A second roughly 7 to 12 cycle PCR used barcoded and J-beta primers. A single record per CDR3 protein comes from TCRdb applying MiXCR to the 5' RACE reads. Of roughly 730,000 distinct CDR3 sequences listed, around three fifths are singletons. This clonotype originated in a middle-aged man in good health. Material: blood.

Written as DNA, the CDR3 is TGTGCCAGCAGCTCTCCGATGGGGGGATTTGAAGCTTTCTTT. Translation: CASSSPMGGFEAFF. This chain uses TRBV11-2 with TRBJ1-1; D might be TRBD1 (5 bases). The CDR3 covers 14 residues. Trimming removed 4 bases at V and 7 bases at J, with 16 bases between. From germline, CDR1 is SGHAT and CDR2 FQNNGV.